These 6 T cell receptor beta chains were sequenced from one sample in a study of cytomegalovirus exposure and HLA in healthy donors. Both 60 Vbeta primers and 13 Jbeta primers went into the PCR. Sequenced by immunoSEQ multiplex PCR; TCRdb stores in-frame clones only, minus some. The sample gives 90,000 to 120,000 clones, roughly 82% of which show up once; 4.2% is in the top ten. Sequencing was performed on PBMCs. These receptors were obtained from a male donor in good health and CMV-seronegative.

This clone was observed once. The chain is built from TRBV7-7 and TRBJ2-1, with 11 positions matching TRBD2. V shed 2 bases and J 5 bases; nucleotides not matched to a gene: 2. Germline values: CDR1 SSHAT, CDR2 FNYEAQ (reference sequence). This CDR3 comprises 15 residues. The CDR3 spells CASSLTSGRNNEQFF. As DNA, the CDR3 is TGTGCCAGCAGCTTAACTAGCGGGAGAAACAATGAGCAGTTCTTC.

In DNA, the CDR3 is TGTGCCAGCAGCCCGAATGGACTAGCGGGGGGAGATACGCAGTATTTT. Protein sequence: CASSPNGLAGGDTQYF. The gene calls are TRBV14 and TRBJ2-3; 14 nucleotides line up with TRBD2. Trimming cost V 4 bases and J 5 bases; bases outside gene matches: 5. Germline lookup yields CDR1 SGHDN and CDR2 FVKESK. The length of the CDR3 is 16 residues.

This chain joins TRBV7-6 and TRBJ2-2; 7 nucleotides align to TRBD1. The J segment lost 1 base and the V segment lost 5 bases, leaving 4 bases of the junction unmatched. The V gene's germline CDR1 is SGHVS and CDR2 FNYEAQ. The CDR3 contains 15 residues. The CDR3: CASSTGTENTGELFF. The CDR3 DNA sequence: TGTGCCAGCAGCACCGGGACAGAGAACACCGGGGAGCTGTTTTTT.

The chain joins TRBV11-3 to TRBJ1-3; D is uncertain. Germline CDR1 and CDR2: SGHNT and YENEEA. The CDR3 extends over 16 amino acids. Trimming took off 1 base at V and 1 base at J, with 11 bases between the two ends. CDR3 DNA sequence: TGTGCCAGCAGCTTAGCCGGGAGTGGGTCTGGAAACACCATATATTTT. This translates into CASSLAGSGSGNTIYF. The whole variable domain, filled in from reference TRBV11-3 and TRBJ1-3, reads EAGVVQSPRYKIIEKKQPVAFWCNPISGHNTLYWYLQNLGQGPELLIRYENEEAVDDSQLPKDRFSAERLKGVDSTLKIQPAELGDSAVYLCASSLAGSGSGNTIYFGEGSWLTVV.

The gene calls are TRBV10-3 and TRBJ2-5; 9 bases fit TRBD2. The end of the DNA fits TRBJ2-7 better, so the J call may be wrong. This CDR3 spans 13 amino acids. Germline CDR1 ENHRY, CDR2 SYGVKD. The CDR3 here is CAITSGDSYEQYF. The DNA of the CDR3 is TGTGCCATCACTAGCGGGGACTCCTACGAGCAGTACTTC.

V gene TRBV6-7 combines with J gene TRBJ2-1, with D maybe TRBD2 (6 bases). TRBV6-7 is an ORF; its function is uncertain. With 6 bases removed from V and 0 bases from J, the gap between germline ends came to 18 bases. This CDR3 has 17 residues. CDR3 DNA sequence: TGTGCCAGCAGACCTCTACTAGCTCCGAGCTCCTACAATGAGCAGTTCTTC. This gives the protein CASRPLLAPSSYNEQFF.